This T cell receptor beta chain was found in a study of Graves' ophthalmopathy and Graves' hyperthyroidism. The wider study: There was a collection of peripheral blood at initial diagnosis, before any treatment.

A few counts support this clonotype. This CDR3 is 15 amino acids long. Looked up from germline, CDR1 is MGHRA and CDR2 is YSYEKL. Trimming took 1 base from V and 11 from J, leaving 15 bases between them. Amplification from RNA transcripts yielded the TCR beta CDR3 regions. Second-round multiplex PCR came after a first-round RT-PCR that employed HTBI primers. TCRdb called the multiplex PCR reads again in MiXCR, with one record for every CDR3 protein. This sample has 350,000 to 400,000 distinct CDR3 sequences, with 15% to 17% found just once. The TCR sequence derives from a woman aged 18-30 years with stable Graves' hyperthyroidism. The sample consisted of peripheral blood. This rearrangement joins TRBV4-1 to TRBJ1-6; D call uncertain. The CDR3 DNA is TGCGCCAGCAGCCAAGTAGGCGTCGCCGAAACACCCCTCCACTTT. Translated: CASSQVGVAETPLHF.